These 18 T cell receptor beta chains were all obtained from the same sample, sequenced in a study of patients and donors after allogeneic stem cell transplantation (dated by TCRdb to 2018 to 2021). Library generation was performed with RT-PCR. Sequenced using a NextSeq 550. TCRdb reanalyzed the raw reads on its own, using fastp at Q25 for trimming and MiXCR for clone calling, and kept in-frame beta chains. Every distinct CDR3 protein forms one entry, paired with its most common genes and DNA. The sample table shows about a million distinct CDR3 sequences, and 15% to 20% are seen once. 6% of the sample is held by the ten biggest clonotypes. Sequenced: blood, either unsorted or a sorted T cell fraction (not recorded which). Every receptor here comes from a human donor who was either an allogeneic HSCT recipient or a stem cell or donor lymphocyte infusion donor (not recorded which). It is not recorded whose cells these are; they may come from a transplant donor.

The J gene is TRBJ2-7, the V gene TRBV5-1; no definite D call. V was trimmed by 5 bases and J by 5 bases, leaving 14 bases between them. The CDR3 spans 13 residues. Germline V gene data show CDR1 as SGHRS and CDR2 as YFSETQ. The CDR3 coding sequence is TGCGCCAGCAGGGCGCGGCCCACGGACGAGCAGTACTTC. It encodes CASRARPTDEQYF.

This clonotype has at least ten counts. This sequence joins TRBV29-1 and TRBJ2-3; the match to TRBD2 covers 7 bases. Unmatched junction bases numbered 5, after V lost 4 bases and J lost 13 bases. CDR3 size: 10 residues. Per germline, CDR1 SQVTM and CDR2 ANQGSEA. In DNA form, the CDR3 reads TGCAGCGTTGTTGCGGGGGATAAGTATTTT. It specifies CSVVAGDKYF.

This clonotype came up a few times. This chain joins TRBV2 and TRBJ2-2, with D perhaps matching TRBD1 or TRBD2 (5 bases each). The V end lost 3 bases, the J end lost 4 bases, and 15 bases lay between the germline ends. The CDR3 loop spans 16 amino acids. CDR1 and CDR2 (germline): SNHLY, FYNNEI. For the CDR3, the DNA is TGTGCCAGCAGTGACATCCTATTCGGGGCCACCGGGGAGCTGTTTTTT. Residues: CASSDILFGATGELFF.

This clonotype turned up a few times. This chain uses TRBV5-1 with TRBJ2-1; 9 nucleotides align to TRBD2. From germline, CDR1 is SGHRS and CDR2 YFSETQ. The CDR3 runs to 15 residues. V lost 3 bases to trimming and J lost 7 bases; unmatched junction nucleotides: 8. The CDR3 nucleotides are TGCGCCAGCAGCTCGGGACTAGCTGCCTCGAATGAGCAGTTCTTC. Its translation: CASSSGLAASNEQFF. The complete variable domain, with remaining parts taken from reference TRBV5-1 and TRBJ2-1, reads KAGVTQTPRYLIKTRGQQVTLSCSPISGHRSVSWYQQTPGQGLQFLFEYFSETQRNKGNFPGRFSGRQFSNSRSEMNVSTLELGDSALYLCASSSGLAASNEQFFGPGTRLTVL.

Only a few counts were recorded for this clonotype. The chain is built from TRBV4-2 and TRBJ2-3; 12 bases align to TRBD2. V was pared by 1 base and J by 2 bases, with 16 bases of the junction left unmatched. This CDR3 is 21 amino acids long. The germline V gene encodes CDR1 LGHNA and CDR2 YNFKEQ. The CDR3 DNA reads TGTGCCAGCAGCCAAGGAATTATCTTGGCTAGCGGGGGGGCCCTCACAGATACGCAGTATTTT. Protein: CASSQGIILASGGALTDTQYF.

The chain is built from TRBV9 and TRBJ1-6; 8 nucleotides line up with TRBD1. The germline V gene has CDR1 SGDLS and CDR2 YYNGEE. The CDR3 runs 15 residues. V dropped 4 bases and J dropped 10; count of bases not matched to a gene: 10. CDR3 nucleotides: TGTGCCAGCAGCCCCCTTAGCAGGGGGCTCTCACCCCTCCACTTT. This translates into CASSPLSRGLSPLHF.

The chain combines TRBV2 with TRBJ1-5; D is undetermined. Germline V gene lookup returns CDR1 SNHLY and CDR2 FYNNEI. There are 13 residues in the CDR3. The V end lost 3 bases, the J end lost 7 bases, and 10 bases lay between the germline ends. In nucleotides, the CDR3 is TGTGCCAGCAGTGAGTCGGTTCGGCAGCCCCAGCATTTT. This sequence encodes CASSESVRQPQHF.

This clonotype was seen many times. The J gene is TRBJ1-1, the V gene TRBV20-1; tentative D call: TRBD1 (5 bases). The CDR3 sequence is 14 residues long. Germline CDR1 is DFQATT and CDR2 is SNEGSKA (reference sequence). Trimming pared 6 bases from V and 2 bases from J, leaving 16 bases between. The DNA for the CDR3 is TGCAGTGCCCCTCCCGGGACGGCCAACACTGAAGCTTTCTTT. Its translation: CSAPPGTANTEAFF.

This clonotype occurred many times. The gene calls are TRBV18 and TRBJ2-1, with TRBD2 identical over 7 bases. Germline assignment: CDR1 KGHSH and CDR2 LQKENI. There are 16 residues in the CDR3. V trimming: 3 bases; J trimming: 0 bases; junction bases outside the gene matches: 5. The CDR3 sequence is CASSPVGGSSYNEQFF. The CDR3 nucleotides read TGTGCCAGCTCACCGGTAGGCGGGAGCTCCTACAATGAGCAGTTCTTC.

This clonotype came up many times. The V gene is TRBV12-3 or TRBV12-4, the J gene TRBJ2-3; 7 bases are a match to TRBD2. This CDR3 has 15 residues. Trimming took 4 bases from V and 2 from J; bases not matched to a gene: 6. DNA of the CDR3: TGTGCCAGCAGTTCCCCGGGACTACCCACAGATACGCAGTATTTT. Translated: CASSSPGLPTDTQYF.

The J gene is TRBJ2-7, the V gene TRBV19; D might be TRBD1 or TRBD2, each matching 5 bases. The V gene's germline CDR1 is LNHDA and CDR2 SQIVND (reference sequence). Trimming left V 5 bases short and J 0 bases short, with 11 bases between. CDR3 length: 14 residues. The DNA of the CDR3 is TGTGCCAGTAGTCGGGGACCGAACTCCTACGAGCAGTACTTC. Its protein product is CASSRGPNSYEQYF.

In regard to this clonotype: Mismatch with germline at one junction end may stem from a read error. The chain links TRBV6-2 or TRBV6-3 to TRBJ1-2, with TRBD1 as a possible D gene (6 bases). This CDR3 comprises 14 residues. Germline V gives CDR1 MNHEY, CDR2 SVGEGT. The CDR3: CASGYSGAVIRYTF. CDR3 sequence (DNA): TGTGCCAGCGGTTACTCGGGGGCGGTGATCCGCTACACCTTC.

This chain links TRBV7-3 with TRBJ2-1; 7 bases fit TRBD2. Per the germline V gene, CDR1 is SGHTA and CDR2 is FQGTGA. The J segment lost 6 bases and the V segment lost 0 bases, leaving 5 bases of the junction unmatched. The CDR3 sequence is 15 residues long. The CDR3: CASSLTSGALNEQFF. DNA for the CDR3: TGTGCCAGCAGCTTAACCAGCGGGGCCCTCAATGAGCAGTTCTTC.

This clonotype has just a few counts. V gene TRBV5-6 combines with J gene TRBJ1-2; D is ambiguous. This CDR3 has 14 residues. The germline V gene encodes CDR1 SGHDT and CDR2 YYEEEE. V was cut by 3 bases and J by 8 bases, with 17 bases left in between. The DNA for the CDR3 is TGTGCCAGCAGCTCCCGTGGCGAAGGTGGAGGCTACACCTTC. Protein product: CASSSRGEGGGYTF.

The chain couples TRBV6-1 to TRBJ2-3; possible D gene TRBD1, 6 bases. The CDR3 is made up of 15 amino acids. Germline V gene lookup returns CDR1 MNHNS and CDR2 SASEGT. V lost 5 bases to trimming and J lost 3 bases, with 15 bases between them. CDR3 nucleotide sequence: TGTGCCAGCAGTCGACCTGGGGGCTCGACAGATACGCAGTATTTT. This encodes CASSRPGGSTDTQYF.

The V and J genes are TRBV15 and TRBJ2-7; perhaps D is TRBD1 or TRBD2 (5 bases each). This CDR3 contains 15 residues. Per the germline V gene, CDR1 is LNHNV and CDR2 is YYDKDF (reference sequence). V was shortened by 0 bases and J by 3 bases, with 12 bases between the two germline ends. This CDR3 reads CATSRDFGTFYEQYF. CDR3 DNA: TGTGCCACCAGCAGAGATTTCGGGACGTTCTACGAGCAGTACTTC.

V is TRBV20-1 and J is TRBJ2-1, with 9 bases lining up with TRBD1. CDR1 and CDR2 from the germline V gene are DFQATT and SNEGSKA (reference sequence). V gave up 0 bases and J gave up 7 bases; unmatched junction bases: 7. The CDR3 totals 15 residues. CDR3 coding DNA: TGCAGTGCTAGAGATAGGGGACAGGGTGGGAATGAGCAGTTCTTC. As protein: CSARDRGQGGNEQFF.

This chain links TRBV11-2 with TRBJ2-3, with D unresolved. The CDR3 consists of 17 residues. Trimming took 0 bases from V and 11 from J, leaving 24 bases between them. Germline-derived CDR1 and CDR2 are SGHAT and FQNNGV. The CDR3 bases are TGTGCCAGCAGCTTAGACCGCCCGGCCCTGCCCCCGGGCGAGCAGTATTTT. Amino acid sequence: CASSLDRPALPPGEQYF.